The sequence of this T cell receptor (beta chain) was determined in a study of Ad26.COV2.S vaccination and SARS-CoV-2 variants. Regarding this clone: Its specificity is unknown.

Broader study findings: The authors reported substantial breadth in spike-specific CD8+ and CD4+ T cell responses after vaccination. Spike-specific TCR breadth was greater in vaccine than placebo recipients. Total T cell responses were possibly underestimated by TCR breadth and depth analyses. Placebo and vaccine recipients had non-spike TCR breadth that was similar.

Sequencing was performed with immunoSEQ multiplex PCR; in TCRdb, only in-frame clones are kept and a portion is missing. The sample consists of 43,000 or so clones, around 83% of them appearing once. Losses at the gene ends were 0 bases for V and 6 bases for J; bases not matched to a gene: 13. The CDR3 is 17 amino acids. Germline V gene lookup returns CDR1 SGHRS and CDR2 YFSETQ. The rearrangement links TRBV5-1 to TRBJ2-3; 7 nucleotides line up with TRBD2. The receptor's source is a human donor who had recovered from COVID-19. The sample here was peripheral blood, taken after recovery from COVID-19. CDR3 coding DNA: TGCGCCAGCAGCTTGGCCTATCAAGGCGGGGGAGAGGATACGCAGTATTTT. It specifies CASSLAYQGGGEDTQYF.